This T cell receptor (beta chain) was documented in a study of tumor-infiltrating lymphocytes in primary liver carcinoma (dated by TCRdb to 2015 to 2018). Some background on the complete study: Hepatocellular carcinoma (four) or combined HCC and intrahepatic cholangiocarcinoma (one) was present in the five patients, who were three men and two women aged 30 to 69 years. The roughly 27 tumor region samples were profiled with Agilent mRNA microarrays so that TCRbeta repertoire diversity could be related to the local molecular phenotype. For each liver tumor, the study sampled five regions along with adjacent normal tissue and blood, and applied TCRbeta repertoire sequencing, expression microarrays and whole-exome sequencing. TCRbeta repertoire sequencing covered 35 specimens from 5 patients: 25 or so tumor regions, 5 adjacent noncancerous liver tissues and 5 peripheral blood samples. The tumors of the five patients were staged as T1-T3 N0M0, with maximum diameters ranging from roughly 4.2 to 11 cm. Reproducibility between technical replicate repertoires was high, with correlation coefficients above 0.95 and mean shared-clone rates roughly 0.86. Roughly 3.5 to 7.5 million productive TCRbeta reads were obtained per sample, and no significant difference in read depth was found between tissue types.

TCRbeta-specific cDNA was reverse-transcribed from about 0.45 ug total RNA using a constant-region primer and ProtoScript II reverse transcriptase. TCRbeta libraries were built with three nested multiplex PCR rounds, a slightly modified ARM-PCR procedure. Each of the first two PCR rounds ran for about 11 cycles using multiplex TRBV1-TRBV30 forward primers together with a Cbeta reverse primer. Sample barcodes and Illumina adapters were added in a final 25-cycle PCR with Deep VentR polymerase. Before sequencing, amplicons of 200-500 bp were gel-purified using a QIAquick gel extraction kit. An Illumina HiSeq 2500 was used to sequence the TCRbeta amplicons with 250-bp paired-end reads. As for how the authors treated the data: Quality trimming of reads was performed with Trimmomatic v0.33, and paired reads were merged with FLASH v1.2.11 so that full CDR3 sequences could be recovered. MiGEC v1.2.1b assigned V, D and J germline segments to the rearranged TCRbeta sequences. VDJtools v1.0.0 computed clonotype statistics and Shannon-Wiener diversity indices. To cut down on sampling bias, every analysis after diversity analysis relied on just the 250 most abundant clonotypes from each sample. In TCRdb, the public reads were trimmed at Q25 with fastp and aligned with MiXCR, with productive beta chains retained. Rows with one shared CDR3 protein collapse into an entry with the most common genes and DNA. Clone size and V and J calls follow TCRdb, not the original study. The sample records tens of thousands of distinct CDR3 sequences, around 75% of which are singletons. The top ten hold around 13% of the sample.

This clonotype is classified as medium-sized (0.01 to 0.1%). It lacks a known antigen. Base quality data are lacking; no much larger clone is found one base away. Results and caveats for the whole study, not just this receptor: The top 250 clones accounted for a significantly greater share of the repertoire in tumors than in blood (p = 0.039). Since the samples were bulk and unsorted, there was no way to compare CD4+ and CD8+ T cell repertoires. Repertoire overlap was higher between tumor regions (mean around 35%) than tumor-adjacent (approximately 17%) or tumor-blood (14%) pairs, consistent with antigen-driven expansion. Only roughly 7-25% of top clones appeared in all five regions of a tumor, which suggests that tumor-infiltrating T cells are spatially heterogeneous. Only the TCR beta chain was sequenced, so true repertoire diversity is likely underestimated because unpaired alpha chains were not captured. Only a few patients were included in the study, and the authors note that the findings should be validated in a larger study.

Total RNA and DNA were co-extracted without cell sorting from around 20-30 mg of bulk tissue using the AllPrep DNA/RNA mini kit. Roughly five patients with histopathologically diagnosed primary liver carcinoma underwent surgical resection in China between November 2015 and 2016. At the time of sampling, the patients had chronic HBV infection and had not received any treatment. Each tumor was sampled at five spatially separated regions: the superior, inferior, left-lateral and right-lateral poles and the tumor centre. More than 80% viable tumor cells were found by histology in every tumor sample. Fresh tumor and adjacent tissue pieces were bisected; one half was stored in RNAlater at -80°C, the other sent for histology. The CDR3 holds 15 amino acids from the cysteine to the phenylalanine. Just the 45-base CDR3 DNA is kept, in frame starting at base 1. V is clipped by 1 base and J by 5 bases, and the sequence between their germline boundaries is 16 bases long. CDR1 and CDR2, per the germline V gene, are SQVTM and ANQGSEA.

The receptor chain draws on TRBV29-1 and TRBJ2-3, with the D segment possibly TRBD1 or TRBD2, each aligning over 5 bases. This sequence was found in a woman aged 55-70 years with primary liver carcinoma and hepatitis B virus infection. The sequenced sample consisted of liver tumor tissue from sampling region 4. The meaning of the sample's cell subset or site label: tumor region T4, right-lateral pole. The CDR3 amino acid sequence is: CSVEARDRGKDTQYF. The sequenced DNA is TGCAGCGTTGAAGCTAGGGACCGGGGTAAAGATACGCAGTATTTT.